This T cell receptor beta chain originates from a study of shared clonotypes between healthy human individuals. As for the study in general: The study drew on a couple of women and a few men aged 18 to 49 as donors. Whole-study results and caveats: The naive CD4 repertoires of several donors were compared, and 5% to 6.5% of clonotypes were shared. The low donor count limited represented genetic and exposure-history diversity.

HIV-negative, healthy adults without recent acute infections or vaccinations were the donors. Using immunoSEQ multiplex PCR, the repertoire was profiled, and TCRdb retains in-frame clones only, with some absent. This table has 2 million to 2.5 million clones, approximately 95% appearing once. In the case of this clone: Its specificity is unknown.

V gave up 6 bases and J gave up 6 bases, with 15 bases separating them. Germline V CDR1 and CDR2: SQVTM, ANQGSEA. The CDR3 covers 12 residues. This clonotype was sampled from a man in his late teens or twenties in good health. V gene TRBV29-1 combines with J gene TRBJ2-7, with D perhaps matching TRBD1 (6 bases). The sample was naive CD4+ T cells sorted from blood. As to subset: CD45RA+ positively selected. The CDR3 is CSVLGTTSEQYF. CDR3 nucleotides: TGCAGCGTCCTCGGGACAACCTCCGAGCAGTACTTC.